What follows are 22 T cell receptor beta chains derived from one specimen sequenced in a study of blood T cell repertoires in COVID-19. The protocol was immunoSEQ multiplex PCR, while the TCRdb copy is restricted to in-frame clones and leaves out a portion. The table includes fewer than 250,000 clones, around nine tenths detected once. The specimen was PBMCs or T cells enriched from blood (not recorded which). Receptors were obtained from a man aged 25-45 years in a cohort exposed to, infected with or recovered from COVID-19 (not recorded which).

V usage is TRBV3-1 (or the pseudogene TRBV3-2) and J usage is TRBJ2-1; TRBD2 matches 9 bases. Losses at the gene ends were 0 bases for V and 10 bases for J; bases not matched to a gene: 16. Germline loops: CDR1 LGHDT, CDR2 YNNKEL (reference sequence). The CDR3 contains 18 residues. The CDR3 DNA reads TGTGCCAGCAGCCAAGAAAAGCTAGCGGGACGTCTGTTGAGCGAGCAGTTCTTC. Amino acid sequence: CASSQEKLAGRLLSEQFF.

This sequence joins TRBV5-1 and TRBJ2-3, with 8 bases that match TRBD2. V shed 10 bases and J 7 bases; nucleotides not matched to a gene: 14. The germline V gene has CDR1 SGHRS and CDR2 YFSETQ. The CDR3 has 14 residues. This chain's CDR3 is CACKPGLGPYTQYF. The DNA for the CDR3 is TGCGCCTGTAAACCGGGACTAGGCCCATATACGCAGTATTTT.

The sample holds a few counts of this clone. The chain has TRBV5-1 and TRBJ2-7; TRBD2 might be the D (6 bases). CDR3 length equals 14 residues. Trimming removed 2 bases at V and 3 bases at J, with 12 bases between. The germline CDR1 and CDR2 sequences are SGHRS and YFSETQ. The chain's CDR3 is CASSFRDGSYEQYF. CDR3 bases: TGCGCCAGCAGCTTCAGGGACGGGAGCTACGAGCAGTACTTC.

The rearrangement joins TRBV7-2 to TRBJ2-1; no definite D call. This CDR3 has 13 residues. Germline V gene sequence: CDR1 SGHTA, CDR2 FQGNSA. Trimming cost V 2 bases and J 9 bases, with 11 bases left between them. The CDR3 sequence: CASSLLSVGEQFF. CDR3 sequence (DNA): TGTGCCAGCAGCTTACTTAGTGTTGGTGAGCAGTTCTTC.

V gene TRBV12-3 or TRBV12-4 combines with J gene TRBJ1-6; D might be TRBD1 (5 bases). Trimming cost V 4 bases and J 10 bases, with 11 bases left between them. The CDR3 extends over 13 amino acids. The DNA for the CDR3 is TGTGCCAGCAGTTCTCAGGGTAACTCACCCCTCCACTTT. It is translated as CASSSQGNSPLHF.

The chain is built from TRBV2 and TRBJ2-5; no reliable D call. Germline CDR1 SNHLY, CDR2 FYNNEI. Trimming pared 1 base from V and 4 bases from J, leaving 4 bases between. This CDR3 is built from 12 residues. The CDR3 DNA reads TGTGCCAGCAGTGAAGGTAGAGAGACCCAGTACTTC. Encoded protein: CASSEGRETQYF. Supplemented by reference TRBV2 and TRBJ2-5, the full variable domain reads EPEVTQTPSHQVTQMGQEVILRCVPISNHLYFYWYRQILGQKVEFLVSFYNNEISEKSEIFDDQFSVERPDGSNFTLKIRSTKLEDSAMYFCASSEGRETQYFGPGTRLLVL.

The rearrangement joins TRBV29-1 to TRBJ2-7; D perhaps matches TRBD2 (5 bases). Germline CDR1 is SQVTM and CDR2 is ANQGSEA. This CDR3 has 13 amino acids. Trimming left V 5 bases short and J 5 bases short, with 16 bases between. CDR3 region: CSVSPPAGNEQYF. In DNA form, the CDR3 reads TGCAGCGTTTCCCCCCCTGCCGGGAACGAGCAGTACTTC.

This clone was seen once. V and J are TRBV6-4 and TRBJ2-7, with 7 bases identical to TRBD1. CDR1 and CDR2 from the germline V gene are MRHNA and SNTAGT. Trimming removed 8 bases from V and 4 bases from J; junction bases left unmatched: 8. This CDR3 has 13 residues. This CDR3 is CASVTGELYEQYF. CDR3 bases: TGTGCCAGCGTCACAGGGGAGTTATACGAGCAGTACTTC.

The rearrangement links TRBV9 to TRBJ2-7; 8 bases fit TRBD1. V trimming: 1 base; J trimming: 2 bases; junction bases outside the gene matches: 8. Germline CDR1 is SGDLS and CDR2 is YYNGEE. There are 16 residues in the CDR3. DNA for the CDR3: TGTGCCAGCAGCGTAACTCCCGGGACAGGCACCTACGAGCAGTACTTC. Encoded protein: CASSVTPGTGTYEQYF.

The chain combines TRBV19 with TRBJ2-5; D is possibly TRBD1 (6 bases). Trimming removed 7 bases from V and 4 bases from J, with 16 bases in between. There are 14 residues in the CDR3. The germline CDR1 and CDR2 sequences are LNHDA and SQIVND (reference sequence). In DNA form, the CDR3 reads TGTGCCAGTAACAAAGGGGGAGTTGCAGAGACCCAGTACTTC. Its translation is CASNKGGVAETQYF.

J is TRBJ2-3 and V is TRBV3-1 (or the pseudogene TRBV3-2), with 9 bases identical to TRBD2. The CDR3 loop spans 16 amino acids. J gave up 4 bases and V 4 bases, and 9 bases lay outside the gene matches. Per the germline V gene, CDR1 is LGHDT and CDR2 is YNNKEL (reference sequence). The CDR3 DNA sequence: TGTGCCAGCAGCCTCTCTGGGACTAGCAGGGCAGATACGCAGTATTTT. It specifies CASSLSGTSRADTQYF.

The chain combines TRBV7-6 with TRBJ1-3; 7 bases map to TRBD1. Trimming cost V 1 base and J 0 bases; bases outside gene matches: 3. CDR3 size: 16 residues. CDR1 is SGHVS, CDR2 FNYEAQ, per germline. The CDR3 is CASSLGGTASGNTIYF. CDR3 nucleotides: TGTGCCAGCAGCTTAGGGGGGACAGCCTCTGGAAACACCATATATTTT.

This clone was detected only once. The CDR3 bases are TGTGCCAGCAGCTTAATAGACCGGACAGGGAGTGTGTACGAGCAGTACTTC. Amino acids: CASSLIDRTGSVYEQYF. The chain carries TRBV5-6 and TRBJ2-7; 8 nucleotides match TRBD1. There are 17 residues in the CDR3. The J segment lost 4 bases and the V segment lost 2 bases, leaving 14 bases of the junction unmatched. Germline V gene lookup returns CDR1 SGHDT and CDR2 YYEEEE.

The chain carries TRBV27 and TRBJ2-2; 15 bases agree with TRBD2. Germline CDR1 reads MNHEY; CDR2 reads SMNVEV (reference sequence). The CDR3 loop spans 18 amino acids. After removal of 6 bases from V and 7 bases from J, the junction contained 12 bases not matched to a gene. The CDR3 here is CASSGTSGRSILDGELFF. Written as DNA, the CDR3 is TGTGCCAGCAGCGGGACTAGCGGGAGGTCAATATTAGACGGGGAGCTGTTTTTT.

The V call is TRBV6-2 or TRBV6-3, the J call TRBJ1-6, with 7 bases matching TRBD1. CDR3 length: 15 residues. Trimming at V came to 5 bases and at J to 5 bases, leaving 6 bases not matched to a gene. CDR1 is MNHEY and CDR2 is SVGEGT in the germline V gene. CDR3 loop: CASSPSGTDNSPLHF. In DNA, the CDR3 is TGTGCCAGCAGTCCCTCCGGGACAGATAATTCACCCCTCCACTTT.

The count of this clone is one. The chain employs TRBV6-2 or TRBV6-3 and TRBJ2-7; 8 nucleotides agree with TRBD1. V shed 4 bases, J shed 1 base, and the junction held 6 bases outside the gene matches. The CDR3 runs 15 residues. CDR1 and CDR2 (germline): MNHEY, SVGEGT. Here the CDR3 DNA reads TGTGCCAGCAGTTCTGGAGACAGGGGTTCCTACGAGCAGTACTTC. It encodes CASSSGDRGSYEQYF.

The CDR3 here is CASSLSGTGGNEQFF. The CDR3, as DNA: TGTGCCAGCAGTTTATCCGGGACAGGCGGGAATGAGCAGTTCTTC. The V call is TRBV28, the J call TRBJ2-1, with 8 bases identical to TRBD1. The length of the CDR3 is 15 residues. Germline loops: CDR1 MDHEN, CDR2 SYDVKM. V lost 1 base, J lost 7 bases, and 6 bases stayed unmatched.

This clone was seen more than once but under ten times. This chain links TRBV6-7 with TRBJ2-1; 8 nucleotides match TRBD1. TRBV6-7 is an open reading frame, and its role is uncertain. This CDR3 is built from 14 residues. V lost 0 bases and J lost 6; bases outside the gene matches: 1. The CDR3 nucleotides read TGTGCCAGCAGTTACTCCCAGGGGGCCAATGAGCAGTTCTTC. This translates into CASSYSQGANEQFF.

The chain uses TRBV4-2 and TRBJ2-7; TRBD2 matches at 7 bases. Per the germline V gene, CDR1 is LGHNA and CDR2 is YNFKEQ. V was clipped by 2 bases and J by 0 bases; unmatched bases: 7. CDR3 length: 16 residues. The CDR3 nucleotides are TGTGCCAGCAGCCAATCCCGGACTAGTGTCTCCTACGAGCAGTACTTC. This codes for CASSQSRTSVSYEQYF.

The chain carries TRBV7-9 and TRBJ1-2; D is possibly TRBD1 (6 bases). Germline assignment: CDR1 SEHNR and CDR2 FQNEAQ (reference sequence). V was cut by 3 bases and J by 6 bases, with 8 bases left in between. The CDR3 is made up of 12 amino acids. CDR3 DNA: TGTGCCAGCAGCTTCAACAGGGATGGCTACACCTTC. Translation: CASSFNRDGYTF.

V and J are TRBV6-2 or TRBV6-3 and TRBJ1-2; 9 bases map to TRBD1. The CDR3 totals 15 residues. Germline V lookup: CDR1 MNHEY, CDR2 SVGEGT. V trimming: 5 bases; J trimming: 4 bases; junction bases outside the gene matches: 8. The CDR3 bases are TGTGCCAGCAGTGGACAGGGGACAAACTCCTATGGCTACACCTTC. It is translated as CASSGQGTNSYGYTF.

The chain has TRBV25-1 and TRBJ2-1; 7 bases map to TRBD2. Germline V lookup: CDR1 MGHDK, CDR2 SYGVNS. V was clipped by 4 bases and J by 9 bases; unmatched bases: 9. The CDR3 loop spans 14 amino acids. This chain's CDR3 is CASSVRRESGEQFF. For the CDR3, the DNA is TGTGCCAGCAGTGTACGGCGGGAGAGTGGTGAGCAGTTCTTC.